Following are 27 T cell receptor beta chains from one sample sequenced in a study of T cell repertoires in cytomegalovirus infection. TCRdb processed the reads anew with MiXCR; each CDR3 protein has one entry. This sample yields 300,000 to 400,000 distinct CDR3 sequences, of which roughly 29% are seen a single time; 15% to 25% belongs to the top ten. The antigens of these receptors remain unknown. This material consisted of cultured PBMCs, taken from culture after CMV antigen stimulation. The receptors originated from a human donor in good health (CMV status not recorded). Some clones in this sample may be carry-over from other donors' samples.

There are a few counts of this clonotype. The chain links TRBV28 to TRBJ1-1; 8 nucleotides agree with TRBD1. The V segment lost 0 bases and the J segment 4 bases; nucleotides outside the gene matches: 1. Germline CDR1 reads MDHEN; CDR2 reads SYDVKM. The CDR3 has 14 residues. The CDR3 DNA reads TGTGCCAGCAGTTTATGGGACAGGGCCACTGAAGCTTTCTTT. This sequence encodes CASSLWDRATEAFF. Variable domain in full (rest from reference TRBV28 and TRBJ1-1): DVKVTQSSRYLVKRTGEKVFLECVQDMDHENMFWYRQDPGLGLRLIYFSYDVKMKEKGDIPEGYSVSREKKERFSLILESASTNQTSMYLCASSLWDRATEAFFGQGTRLTVV.

CDR3 DNA sequence: TGTGCCAGCAGGTTAAATTCGTTGGCCCAGTACTTC. It translates to CASRLNSLAQYF. The V gene is TRBV12-3 or TRBV12-4, the J gene TRBJ2-5; D is undetermined. The CDR3 sequence is 12 residues long. V gave up 6 bases and J gave up 9 bases, with 14 bases separating them.

The chain carries TRBV20-1 and TRBJ2-1, with 9 bases that match TRBD2. This CDR3 comprises 15 residues. From germline, CDR1 is DFQATT and CDR2 SNEGSKA (reference sequence). V lost 0 bases and J lost 6; bases outside the gene matches: 6. The CDR3 protein is CSARDAAGGINEQFF. Here the CDR3 DNA reads TGCAGTGCTAGAGATGCAGCGGGGGGCATCAATGAGCAGTTCTTC.

The chain links TRBV5-5 to TRBJ2-3, with 8 bases aligning to TRBD1. The CDR3 loop spans 15 amino acids. Trimming removed 1 base from V and 2 bases from J; junction bases left unmatched: 3. Germline CDR1 is SGHKS and CDR2 is YYEKEE (reference sequence). The CDR3 DNA reads TGTGCCAGCAGCTTGAGACAGGGGACCACAGATACGCAGTATTTT. This translates into CASSLRQGTTDTQYF.

This sequence joins TRBV19 and TRBJ2-2; a possible D gene is TRBD1 (6 bases). V lost 8 bases to trimming and J lost 8 bases, with 15 bases between them. There are 13 residues in the CDR3. The germline V gene has CDR1 LNHDA and CDR2 SQIVND (reference sequence). CDR3 sequence reads: CASRDRLGGELFF. In DNA form, the CDR3 reads TGTGCCAGTCGAGACAGGCTTGGGGGGGAGCTGTTTTTT.

The chain joins TRBV15 to TRBJ2-1, with 7 positions matching TRBD2. CDR3 length equals 14 residues. V dropped 3 bases and J dropped 8; count of bases not matched to a gene: 7. Germline CDR1 is LNHNV and CDR2 is YYDKDF (reference sequence). The CDR3 DNA is TGTGCCACCAGCAGTGAAAGGCGGGAGTATGAGCAGTTCTTC. This encodes CATSSERREYEQFF.

This clonotype was counted at least ten times. The chain has TRBV7-2 and TRBJ2-7; the match to TRBD2 covers 9 bases. J was trimmed by 1 base and V by 4 bases; bases with no gene match: 5. The germline gives CDR1 SGHTA, CDR2 FQGNSA. The CDR3 has 15 residues. The CDR3 loop reads CASSSRLAVSYEQYF. As DNA, the CDR3 is TGTGCCAGCAGCTCACGACTAGCGGTTTCCTACGAGCAGTACTTC. Using reference TRBV7-2 and TRBJ2-7 for the parts outside the CDR3, the full variable domain is GAGVSQSPSNKVTEKGKDVELRCDPISGHTALYWYRQSLGQGLEFLIYFQGNSAPDKSGLPSDRFSAERTGGSVSTLTIQRTQQEDSAVYLCASSSRLAVSYEQYFGPGTRLTVT.

This clonotype was detected a few times. The V call is TRBV7-2, the J call TRBJ1-3; no clear D. Trimming took 5 bases from V and 0 from J, leaving 14 bases between them. This CDR3 comprises 16 residues. Germline loops: CDR1 SGHTA, CDR2 FQGNSA. CDR3 residues: CASSPQTVISGNTIYF. The CDR3 DNA reads TGTGCCAGCAGCCCCCAGACTGTTATCTCTGGAAACACCATATATTTT. Drawing the rest from reference TRBV7-2 and TRBJ1-3, the complete variable domain is GAGVSQSPSNKVTEKGKDVELRCDPISGHTALYWYRQSLGQGLEFLIYFQGNSAPDKSGLPSDRFSAERTGGSVSTLTIQRTQQEDSAVYLCASSPQTVISGNTIYFGEGSWLTVV.

This clonotype was seen a handful of times. This chain uses TRBV7-2 with TRBJ2-1, with a possible D match to TRBD1 (6 bases). This CDR3 has 14 amino acids. V shed 1 base and J shed 9 bases, with 13 bases lying between them. Germline lookup yields CDR1 SGHTA and CDR2 FQGNSA. CDR3 nucleotide sequence: TGTGCCAGCAGCTTAGGGCCCCAGGGGAGTGAGCAGTTCTTC. Residues: CASSLGPQGSEQFF.

The sample holds many counts of this clonotype. J is TRBJ1-2 and V is TRBV7-8, with D possibly matching TRBD1 (5 bases). This CDR3 spans 14 amino acids. With 2 bases removed from V and 2 bases from J, the gap between germline ends came to 9 bases. Germline assignment: CDR1 SGHVS and CDR2 FQNEAQ. The CDR3 DNA reads as TGTGCCAGCAGCTTATCGTCAGGGAACTATGGCTACACCTTC. It codes for CASSLSSGNYGYTF.

This clonotype has a handful of counts. The rearrangement links TRBV29-1 to TRBJ1-2; 10 bases agree with TRBD1. Germline trimming cut 5 bases from V and 7 bases from J; bases unmatched to any gene: 7. There are 13 residues in the CDR3. The V gene's germline CDR1 is SQVTM and CDR2 ANQGSEA. DNA for the CDR3: TGCAGCGTTCCAGGACAGGGGGAATCTGGCTACACCTTC. Translation: CSVPGQGESGYTF. Complete variable domain (other parts from reference TRBV29-1 and TRBJ1-2): SAVISQKPSRDICQRGTSLTIQCQVDSQVTMMFWYRQQPGQSLTLIATANQGSEATYESGFVIDKFPISRPNLTFSTLTVSNMSPEDSSIYLCSVPGQGESGYTFGSGTRLTVV.

For the CDR3, the DNA is TGTGCCAGCAGTTATACCGGACTAGCGGGGTTTACGAATGAGCAGTTCTTC. As protein: CASSYTGLAGFTNEQFF. The rearrangement joins TRBV28 to TRBJ2-1; 12 bases line up with TRBD2. The CDR3 is made up of 17 amino acids. With V trimmed by 4 bases and J by 7 bases, 11 bases remained unmatched. Germline V gives CDR1 MDHEN, CDR2 SYDVKM.

This clonotype was seen more than once but under ten times. The CDR3 protein is CASGTVGHTEAFF. CDR3 bases: TGTGCCAGCGGGACAGTGGGGCACACTGAAGCTTTCTTT. The chain combines TRBV7-8 with TRBJ1-1; 7 bases agree with TRBD1. Germline V gives CDR1 SGHVS, CDR2 FQNEAQ. Trimming removed 8 bases from V and 3 bases from J; junction bases left unmatched: 6. The CDR3 runs 13 residues. Full variable domain (missing parts from reference TRBV7-8 and TRBJ1-1): GAGVSQSPRYKVAKRGQDVALRCDPISGHVSLFWYQQALGQGPEFLTYFQNEAQLDKSGLPSDRFFAERPEGSVSTLKIQRTQQEDSAVYLCASGTVGHTEAFFGQGTRLTVV.

V and J are TRBV4-1 and TRBJ2-1; 8 bases match TRBD1. CDR1 and CDR2 (germline): MGHRA, YSYEKL. The junction had 3 bases not matched to a gene; V was cut back by 5 bases and J by 0 bases. This CDR3 has 15 residues. This chain's CDR3 is CASSRQGSSYNEQFF. The CDR3 bases are TGCGCCAGCAGCAGACAGGGGAGCTCCTACAATGAGCAGTTCTTC.

This clonotype was counted between two and nine times. The chain uses TRBV28 and TRBJ2-1; maybe TRBD2 (5 bases). Germline V gene lookup returns CDR1 MDHEN and CDR2 SYDVKM. The germline V and J ends were trimmed by 8 bases and 13 bases, with 15 bases remaining between them. The CDR3 is 11 amino acids. The CDR3 DNA sequence: TGTGCCAGCTTATCCTACAGCGGACAGTTCTTC. It yields the protein CASLSYSGQFF.

This clonotype came up a few times. The V call is TRBV6-1, the J call TRBJ2-7; no clear D. CDR3 length equals 15 residues. CDR1 and CDR2 from the germline V gene are MNHNS and SASEGT. V lost 4 bases and J 7 bases, leaving 20 bases between the germline ends. CDR3 DNA: TGTGCCAGCAGTGTAAGACGGGCCCCTTTGGGGGAGCAGTACTTC. Translation: CASSVRRAPLGEQYF.

This clonotype was observed once. The CDR3 protein is CASSLDLMGEETQYF. The CDR3 nucleotides are TGTGCCAGCAGCTTAGATCTGATGGGGGAAGAGACCCAGTACTTC. V usage is TRBV11-2 and J usage is TRBJ2-5; D may match TRBD1 or TRBD2 (5 bases each). V was trimmed by 0 bases and J by 3 bases, leaving 11 bases between them. Germline CDR1 reads SGHAT; CDR2 reads FQNNGV. The CDR3 is made up of 15 amino acids.

The chain recombines TRBV24-1 with TRBJ1-6; weak D call: TRBD1 (6 bases). The V gene's germline CDR1 is KGHDR and CDR2 SFDVKD. This CDR3 is built from 14 residues. The V gene lost 4 bases and the J gene lost 3 bases, with 6 bases spanning the gap. The chain's CDR3 is CATSEGGYNSPLHF. The CDR3 DNA reads as TGTGCCACCAGTGAAGGGGGCTATAATTCACCCCTCCACTTT.

This clonotype was counted a few times. The chain employs TRBV12-3 or TRBV12-4 and TRBJ2-3; D is uncertain. The V end was cut by 2 bases, the J end by 2 bases, with 14 bases between. The CDR3 has 16 residues. CDR3: CASSLYKGRFTDTQYF. CDR3 nucleotide sequence: TGTGCCAGCAGTTTATATAAGGGCCGGTTCACAGATACGCAGTATTTT.

The sample holds a few counts of this clonotype. The chain links TRBV2 to TRBJ2-3; a weak D match, TRBD2 (5 bases). Per the germline V gene, CDR1 is SNHLY and CDR2 is FYNNEI. The V gene lost 4 bases and the J gene lost 3 bases, with 11 bases spanning the gap. The CDR3 totals 14 residues. The CDR3 DNA is TGTGCCAGCAGTGGAGGGATGGGGACAGATACGCAGTATTTT. Translating gives CASSGGMGTDTQYF.

This rearrangement joins TRBV6-1 to TRBJ1-1; D remains ambiguous. Germline V gene lookup returns CDR1 MNHNS and CDR2 SASEGT. The CDR3 extends over 14 amino acids. V lost 10 bases to trimming and J lost 1 base, with 16 bases between them. The CDR3 loop reads CATLPTVSNTEAFF. The CDR3 DNA reads as TGTGCCACCCTACCCACAGTGTCGAACACTGAAGCTTTCTTT.

The CDR3 bases are TGTGCCAGCAGCCCTCGAGCCGGGACTGATTTAACAGATACGCAGTATTTT. Residues: CASSPRAGTDLTDTQYF. V is TRBV9 and J is TRBJ2-3, with TRBD2 as a possible D gene (6 bases). Deletions cut 4 bases from V and 3 bases from J, with 21 bases between. This CDR3 region has 17 residues. CDR1 and CDR2 from the germline V gene are SGDLS and YYNGEE.

The chain employs TRBV11-1 and TRBJ1-6; TRBD1 matches 7 bases. Germline-derived CDR1 and CDR2 are SGHAT and FQDESV (reference sequence). V shed 5 bases, J shed 7 bases, and the junction held 11 bases outside the gene matches. The CDR3 runs 16 residues. The CDR3 sequence is CASSPRTGPGNSPLHF. The DNA of the CDR3 is TGTGCCAGCAGCCCACGGACAGGCCCAGGGAATTCACCCCTCCACTTT.

The rearrangement links TRBV12-5 to TRBJ1-2; 11 bases are a match to TRBD1. This CDR3 region has 16 residues. J lost 1 base, V lost 5 bases, and 6 bases had no gene match. The germline gives CDR1 LGHNT, CDR2 FRNRAP. The CDR3 DNA sequence: TGTGCTAGTGGTCCCGGACAGGGGGCGTTTAACTATGGCTACACCTTC. As protein: CASGPGQGAFNYGYTF.

This chain joins TRBV4-2 and TRBJ2-1, with TRBD2 identical over 10 bases. CDR1 is LGHNA and CDR2 is YNFKEQ in the germline V gene. CDR3 length equals 19 residues. With V trimmed by 1 base and J by 8 bases, 17 bases remained unmatched. The CDR3 DNA reads as TGTGCCAGCAGCCAAGGGCCTAGCGGGAGATTGATTGATAGGCATGAGCAGTTCTTC. Translation gives CASSQGPSGRLIDRHEQFF.

The V gene is TRBV9, the J gene TRBJ1-5, with 7 bases that match TRBD1. The germline CDR1 and CDR2 sequences are SGDLS and YYNGEE. Trimming cost V 5 bases and J 0 bases; bases outside gene matches: 5. The CDR3 sequence is 15 residues long. DNA for the CDR3: TGTGCCAGCAGTAAGGGGACAGATAGCAATCAGCCCCAGCATTTT. Protein: CASSKGTDSNQPQHF.

This clonotype was observed at least ten times. The CDR3 DNA sequence: TGTGCCAGCAGCTTAGATCAAGCCAATGAAAAACTGTTTTTT. Translating it yields CASSLDQANEKLFF. The chain recombines TRBV7-8 with TRBJ1-4; D uncertain. The germline V gene has CDR1 SGHVS and CDR2 FQNEAQ. The CDR3 loop spans 14 amino acids. V lost 1 base and J lost 5, with 8 bases in between.